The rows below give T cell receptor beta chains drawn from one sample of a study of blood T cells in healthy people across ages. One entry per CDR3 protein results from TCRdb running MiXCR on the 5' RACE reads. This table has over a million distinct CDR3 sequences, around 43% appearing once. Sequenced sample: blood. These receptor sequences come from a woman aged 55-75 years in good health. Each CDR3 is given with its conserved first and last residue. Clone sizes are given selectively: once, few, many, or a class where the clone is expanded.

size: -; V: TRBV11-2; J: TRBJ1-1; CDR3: CASSSVGQSNTEAFF
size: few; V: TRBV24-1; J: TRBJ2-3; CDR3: CATSRSGDYTQYF
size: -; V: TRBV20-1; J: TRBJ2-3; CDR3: CSVPPVAGTDTQYF
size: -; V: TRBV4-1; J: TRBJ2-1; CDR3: CASSQVDIFSYNEQFF
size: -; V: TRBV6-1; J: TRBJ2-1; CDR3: CASSAGTSGSSYNEQFF
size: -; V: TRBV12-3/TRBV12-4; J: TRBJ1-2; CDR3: CASSLFTGHYGYTF
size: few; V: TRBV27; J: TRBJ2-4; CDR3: CASSLLAGLKNIQYF
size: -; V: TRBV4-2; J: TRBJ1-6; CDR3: CASSQAPRQKSSYNSPLHF
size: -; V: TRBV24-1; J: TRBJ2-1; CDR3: CATSDTGTVWNEQFF
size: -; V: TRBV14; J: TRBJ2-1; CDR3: CANSPGLAGFSYNEQFF
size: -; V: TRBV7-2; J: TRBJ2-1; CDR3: CASSPDGSNEQFF
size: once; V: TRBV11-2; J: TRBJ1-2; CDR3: CASSLRSRGGTEGYTF
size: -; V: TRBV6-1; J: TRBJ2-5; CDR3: CASSEFILAGDGETQYF
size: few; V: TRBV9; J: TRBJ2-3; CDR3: CASSAEGLAGEGTQYF
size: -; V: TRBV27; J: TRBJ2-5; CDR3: CASSSGTRGNEQYF
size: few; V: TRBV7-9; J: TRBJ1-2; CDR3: CASTQTANYGYTF
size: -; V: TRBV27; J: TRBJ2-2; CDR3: CASSPPTGRKTGELFF
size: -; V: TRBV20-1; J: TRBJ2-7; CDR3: CSARDPSGQGAREQYF
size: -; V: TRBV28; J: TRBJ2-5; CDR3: CASSPPSRQGWETQYF
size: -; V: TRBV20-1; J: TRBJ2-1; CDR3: CSATSGRSTYNEQFF
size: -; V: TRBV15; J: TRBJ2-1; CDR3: CATSKSGRATYNEQFF
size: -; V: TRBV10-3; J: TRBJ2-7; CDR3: CAISELGDSSYEQYF
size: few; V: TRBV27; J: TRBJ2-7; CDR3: CASASGSGQVGEQYF
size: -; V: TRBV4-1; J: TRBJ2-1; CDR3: CAGSQVSTGGWNEQFF
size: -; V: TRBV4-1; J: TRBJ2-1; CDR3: CASSHLFGTPYDEQFF
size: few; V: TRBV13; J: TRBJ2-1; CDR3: CASRASGRLRNEQFF
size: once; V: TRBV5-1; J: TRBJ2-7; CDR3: CASSLGTSGKEQYF
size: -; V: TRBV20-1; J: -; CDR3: CSAPPLGGISYEQYF
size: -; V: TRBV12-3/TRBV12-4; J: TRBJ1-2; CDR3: CASSFATGSYGYTF
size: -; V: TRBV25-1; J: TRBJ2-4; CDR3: CASSEFYQGGRGGEQYF
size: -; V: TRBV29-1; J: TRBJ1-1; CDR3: CSVGTGSTEAFF
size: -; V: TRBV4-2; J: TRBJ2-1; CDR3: CASSQFEAEWGSDEQFF
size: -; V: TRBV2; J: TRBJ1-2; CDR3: CASSVGGAVSGYTF
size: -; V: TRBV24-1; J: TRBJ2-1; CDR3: CATSDRLRVKSYNEQFF
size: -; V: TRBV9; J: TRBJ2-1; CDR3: CASSGIKTSYNEQFF
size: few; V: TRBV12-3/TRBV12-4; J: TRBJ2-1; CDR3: CASSLELNGEQFF
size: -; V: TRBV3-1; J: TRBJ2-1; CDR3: CASSHTSKMGSDEQFF
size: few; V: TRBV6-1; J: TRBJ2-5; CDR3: CASSGVGAGGETQYF
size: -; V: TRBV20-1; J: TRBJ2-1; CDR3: CSATFILQGSFKYNERFF
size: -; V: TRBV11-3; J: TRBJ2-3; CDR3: CASSLDLPGQGSDTQYF
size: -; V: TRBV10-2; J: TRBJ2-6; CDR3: CASSEPSGANVLTF